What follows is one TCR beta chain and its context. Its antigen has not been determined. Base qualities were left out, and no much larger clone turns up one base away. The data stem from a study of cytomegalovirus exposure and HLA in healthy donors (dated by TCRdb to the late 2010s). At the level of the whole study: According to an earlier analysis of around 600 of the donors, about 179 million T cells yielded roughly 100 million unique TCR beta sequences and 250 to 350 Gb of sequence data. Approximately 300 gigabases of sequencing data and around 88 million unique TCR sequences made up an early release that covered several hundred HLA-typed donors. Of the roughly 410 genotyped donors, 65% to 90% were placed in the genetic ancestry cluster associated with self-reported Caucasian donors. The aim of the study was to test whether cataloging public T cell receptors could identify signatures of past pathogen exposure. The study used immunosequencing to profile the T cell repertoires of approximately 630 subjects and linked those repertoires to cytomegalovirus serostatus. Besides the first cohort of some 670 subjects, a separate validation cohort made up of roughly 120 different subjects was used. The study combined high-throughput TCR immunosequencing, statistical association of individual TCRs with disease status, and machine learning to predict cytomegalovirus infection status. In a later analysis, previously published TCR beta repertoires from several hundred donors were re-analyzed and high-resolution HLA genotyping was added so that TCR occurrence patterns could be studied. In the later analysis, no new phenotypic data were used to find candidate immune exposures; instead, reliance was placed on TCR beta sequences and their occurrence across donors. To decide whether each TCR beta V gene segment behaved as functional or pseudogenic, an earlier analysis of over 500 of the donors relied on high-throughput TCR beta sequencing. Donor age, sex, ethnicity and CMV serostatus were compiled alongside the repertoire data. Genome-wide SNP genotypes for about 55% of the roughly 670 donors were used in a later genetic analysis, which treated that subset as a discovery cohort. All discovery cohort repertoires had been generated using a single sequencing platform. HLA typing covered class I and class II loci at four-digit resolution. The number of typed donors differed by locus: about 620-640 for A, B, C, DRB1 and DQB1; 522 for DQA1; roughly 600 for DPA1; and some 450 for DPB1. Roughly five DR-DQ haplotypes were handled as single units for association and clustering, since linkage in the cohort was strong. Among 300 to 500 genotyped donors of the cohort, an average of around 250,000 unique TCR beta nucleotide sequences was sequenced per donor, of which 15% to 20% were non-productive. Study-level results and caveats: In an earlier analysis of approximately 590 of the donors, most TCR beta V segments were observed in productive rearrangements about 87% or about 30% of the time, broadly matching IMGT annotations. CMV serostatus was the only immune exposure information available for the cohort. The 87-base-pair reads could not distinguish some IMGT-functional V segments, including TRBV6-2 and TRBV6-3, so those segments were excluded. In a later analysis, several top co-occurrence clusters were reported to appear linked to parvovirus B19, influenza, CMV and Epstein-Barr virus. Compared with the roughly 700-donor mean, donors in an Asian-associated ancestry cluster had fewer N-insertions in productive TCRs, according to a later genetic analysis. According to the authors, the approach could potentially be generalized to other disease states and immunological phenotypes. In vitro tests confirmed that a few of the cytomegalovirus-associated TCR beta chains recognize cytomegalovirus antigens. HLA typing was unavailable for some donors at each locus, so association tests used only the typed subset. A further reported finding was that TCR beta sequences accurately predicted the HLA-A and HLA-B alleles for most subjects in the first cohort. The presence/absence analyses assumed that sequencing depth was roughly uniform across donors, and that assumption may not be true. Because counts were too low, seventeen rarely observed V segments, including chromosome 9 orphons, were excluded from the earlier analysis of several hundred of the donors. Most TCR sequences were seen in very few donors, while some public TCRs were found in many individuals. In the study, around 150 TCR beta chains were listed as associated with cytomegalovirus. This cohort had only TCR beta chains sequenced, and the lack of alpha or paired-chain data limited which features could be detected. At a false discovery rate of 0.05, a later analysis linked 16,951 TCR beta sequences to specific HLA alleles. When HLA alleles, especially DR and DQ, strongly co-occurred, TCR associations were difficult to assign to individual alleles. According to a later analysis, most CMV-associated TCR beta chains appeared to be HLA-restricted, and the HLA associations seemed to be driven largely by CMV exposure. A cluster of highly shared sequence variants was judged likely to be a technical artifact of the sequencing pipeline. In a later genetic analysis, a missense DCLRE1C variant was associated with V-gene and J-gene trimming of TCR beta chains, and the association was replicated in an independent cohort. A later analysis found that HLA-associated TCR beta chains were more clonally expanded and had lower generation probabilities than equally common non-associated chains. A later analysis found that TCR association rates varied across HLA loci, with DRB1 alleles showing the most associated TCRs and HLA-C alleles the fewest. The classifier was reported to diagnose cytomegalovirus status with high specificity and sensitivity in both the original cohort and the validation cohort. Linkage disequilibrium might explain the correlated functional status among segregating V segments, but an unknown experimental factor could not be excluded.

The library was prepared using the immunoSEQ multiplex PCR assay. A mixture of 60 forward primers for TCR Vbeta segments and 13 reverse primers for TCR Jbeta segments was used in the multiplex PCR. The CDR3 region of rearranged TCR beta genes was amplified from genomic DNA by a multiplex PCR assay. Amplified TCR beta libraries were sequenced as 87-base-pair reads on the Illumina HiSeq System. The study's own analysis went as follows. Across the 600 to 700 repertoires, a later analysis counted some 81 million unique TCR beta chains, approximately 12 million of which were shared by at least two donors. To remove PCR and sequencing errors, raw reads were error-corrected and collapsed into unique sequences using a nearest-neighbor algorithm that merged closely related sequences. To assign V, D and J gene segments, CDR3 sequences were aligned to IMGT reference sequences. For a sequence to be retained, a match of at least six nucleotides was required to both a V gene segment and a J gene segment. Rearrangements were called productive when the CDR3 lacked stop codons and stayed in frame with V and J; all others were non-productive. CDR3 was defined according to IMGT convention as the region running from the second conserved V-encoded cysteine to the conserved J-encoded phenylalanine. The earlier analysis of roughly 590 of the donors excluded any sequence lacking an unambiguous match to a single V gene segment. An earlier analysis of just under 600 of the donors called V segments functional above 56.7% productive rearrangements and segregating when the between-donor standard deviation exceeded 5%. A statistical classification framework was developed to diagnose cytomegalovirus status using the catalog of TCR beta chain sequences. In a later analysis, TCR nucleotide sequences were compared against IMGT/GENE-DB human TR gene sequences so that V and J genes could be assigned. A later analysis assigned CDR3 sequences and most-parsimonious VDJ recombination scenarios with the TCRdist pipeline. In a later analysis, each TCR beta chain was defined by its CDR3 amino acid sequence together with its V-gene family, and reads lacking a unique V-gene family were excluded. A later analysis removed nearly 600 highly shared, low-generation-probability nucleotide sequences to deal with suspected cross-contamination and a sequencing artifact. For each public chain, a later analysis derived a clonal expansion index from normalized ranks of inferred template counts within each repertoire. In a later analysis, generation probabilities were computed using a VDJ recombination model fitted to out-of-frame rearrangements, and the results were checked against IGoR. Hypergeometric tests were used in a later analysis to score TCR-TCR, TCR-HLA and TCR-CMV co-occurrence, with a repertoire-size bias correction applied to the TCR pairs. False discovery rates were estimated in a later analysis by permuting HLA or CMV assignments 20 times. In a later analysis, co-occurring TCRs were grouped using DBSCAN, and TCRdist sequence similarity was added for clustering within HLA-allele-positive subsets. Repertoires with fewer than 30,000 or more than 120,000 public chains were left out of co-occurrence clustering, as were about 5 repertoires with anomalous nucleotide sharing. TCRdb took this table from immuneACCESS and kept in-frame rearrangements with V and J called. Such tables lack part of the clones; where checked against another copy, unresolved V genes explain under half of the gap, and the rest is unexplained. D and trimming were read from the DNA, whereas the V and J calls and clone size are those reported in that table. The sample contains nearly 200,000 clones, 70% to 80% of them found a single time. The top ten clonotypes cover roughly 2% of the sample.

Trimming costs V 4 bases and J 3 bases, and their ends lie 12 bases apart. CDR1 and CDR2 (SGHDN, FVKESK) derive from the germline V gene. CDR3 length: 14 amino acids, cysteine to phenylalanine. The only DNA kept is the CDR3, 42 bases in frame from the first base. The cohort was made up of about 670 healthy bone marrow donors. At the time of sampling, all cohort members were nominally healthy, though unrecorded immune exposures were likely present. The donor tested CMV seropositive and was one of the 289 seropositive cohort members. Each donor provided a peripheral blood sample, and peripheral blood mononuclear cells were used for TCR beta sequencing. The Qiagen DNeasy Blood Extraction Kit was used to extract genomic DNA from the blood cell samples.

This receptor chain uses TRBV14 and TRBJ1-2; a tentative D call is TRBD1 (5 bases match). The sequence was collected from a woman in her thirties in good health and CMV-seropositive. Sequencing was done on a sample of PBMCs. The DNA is TGTGCCAGCAGCCCTATCGGGGGGGACTATGGCTACACCTTC. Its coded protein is CASSPIGGDYGYTF.